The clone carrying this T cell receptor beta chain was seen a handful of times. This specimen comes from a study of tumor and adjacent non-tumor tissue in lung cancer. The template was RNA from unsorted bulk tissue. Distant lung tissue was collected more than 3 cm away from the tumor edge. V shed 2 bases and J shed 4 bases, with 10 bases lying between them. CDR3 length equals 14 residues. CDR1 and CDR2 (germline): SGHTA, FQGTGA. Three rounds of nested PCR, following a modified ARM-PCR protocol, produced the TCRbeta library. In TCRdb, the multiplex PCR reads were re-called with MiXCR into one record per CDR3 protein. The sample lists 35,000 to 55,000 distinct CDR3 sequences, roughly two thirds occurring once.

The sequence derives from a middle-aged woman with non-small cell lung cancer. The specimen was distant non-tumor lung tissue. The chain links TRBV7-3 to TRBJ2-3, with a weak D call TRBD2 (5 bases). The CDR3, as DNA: TGTGCCAGCAGCTTAGATAGCGCCGCAGATACGCAGTATTTT. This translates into CASSLDSAADTQYF.